Listed below are T cell receptor beta chains from one sample, sequenced in a study of shared clonotypes between healthy human individuals. The table came from immunoSEQ multiplex PCR; TCRdb's copy has only in-frame clones and leaves some out. The sample records roughly 2,000,000 clones, just under 95% being singletons. Sequences were obtained from naive CD8+ T cells sorted from blood. The source of these receptors is a man younger than 35 in good health. Both conserved end residues are part of each CDR3. A D gene is named only where the DNA matches it firmly.

V gene: TRBV7-9; J gene: TRBJ2-3; D gene: TRBD1; CDR3 protein: CASSPQTGGFADTQYF
V gene: TRBV7-9; J gene: TRBJ2-3; D gene: .; CDR3 protein: CASSLPSVTDTQYF
V gene: TRBV7-9; J gene: TRBJ1-2; D gene: .; CDR3 protein: CASSSPPQGNYGYTF
V gene: TRBV28; J gene: TRBJ2-7; D gene: .; CDR3 protein: CASSSETEEAGDSYEQYF
V gene: TRBV7-2; J gene: TRBJ2-7; D gene: .; CDR3 protein: CASSLATGPYEQYF
V gene: TRBV2; J gene: TRBJ2-5; D gene: TRBD1; CDR3 protein: CASLYRTGWQETQYF
V gene: TRBV5-4; J gene: TRBJ2-2; D gene: .; CDR3 protein: CASSLAEGMDGELFF
V gene: TRBV28; J gene: TRBJ1-5; D gene: TRBD1; CDR3 protein: CASSWTGGQPQHF
V gene: TRBV13; J gene: TRBJ2-1; D gene: .; CDR3 protein: CASSSGDKDNEQFF
V gene: TRBV4-3; J gene: TRBJ2-3; D gene: TRBD2; CDR3 protein: CASSPGTSGNPTDTQYF
V gene: TRBV7-6; J gene: TRBJ2-7; D gene: .; CDR3 protein: CASSLLPYEQYF
V gene: TRBV27; J gene: TRBJ2-7; D gene: TRBD1; CDR3 protein: CASSSPRTGPYEQYF
V gene: TRBV5-8; J gene: TRBJ1-2; D gene: .; CDR3 protein: CASSPTGNYGYTF
V gene: TRBV7-9; J gene: TRBJ2-7; D gene: TRBD1; CDR3 protein: CASSLAQGASYEQYF
V gene: TRBV19; J gene: TRBJ1-1; D gene: .; CDR3 protein: CASSIDGDEAFF
V gene: TRBV5-1; J gene: TRBJ2-3; D gene: TRBD1; CDR3 protein: CASSWGTGATDTQYF
V gene: TRBV9; J gene: TRBJ2-1; D gene: TRBD2; CDR3 protein: CASSVGDLAGVSNEQFF
V gene: TRBV2; J gene: TRBJ2-7; D gene: TRBD1; CDR3 protein: CASGTVYEQYF
V gene: TRBV15; J gene: TRBJ2-7; D gene: .; CDR3 protein: CATSRDQGTLSYEQYF
V gene: TRBV9; J gene: TRBJ2-7; D gene: .; CDR3 protein: CASSPGFNVEQYF
V gene: TRBV4-3; J gene: TRBJ2-1; D gene: TRBD2; CDR3 protein: CASSQDSLAGGAYNEQFF
V gene: TRBV23-1; J gene: TRBJ1-6; D gene: .; CDR3 protein: CATFSGTEYSYNSPLHF
V gene: TRBV7-9; J gene: TRBJ1-4; D gene: .; CDR3 protein: CASSRGGQPRAGFEKLFF
V gene: TRBV6-1; J gene: TRBJ1-5; D gene: .; CDR3 protein: CASSELALHQPQHF
V gene: TRBV25-1; J gene: .; D gene: .; CDR3 protein: CALVWSHEQYF
V gene: TRBV5-6; J gene: TRBJ2-1; D gene: .; CDR3 protein: CASSFQGQVNEQFF
V gene: TRBV6-1; J gene: TRBJ1-1; D gene: TRBD1; CDR3 protein: CASSVGQGATEAFF
V gene: TRBV29-1; J gene: TRBJ1-1; D gene: .; CDR3 protein: CSVPDSNTEAFF
V gene: TRBV5-6; J gene: TRBJ2-7; D gene: .; CDR3 protein: CASSFGTDYEQYF
V gene: TRBV29-1; J gene: TRBJ2-5; D gene: TRBD1; CDR3 protein: CSVEVGTGVGTQYF
V gene: TRBV7-2; J gene: TRBJ2-2; D gene: TRBD1; CDR3 protein: CASSISYGQGNTGELFF
V gene: TRBV6-6; J gene: TRBJ2-7; D gene: .; CDR3 protein: CASSYEYEQYF
V gene: TRBV21-1; J gene: TRBJ2-7; D gene: .; CDR3 protein: CASSKVWLEQYF
V gene: TRBV9; J gene: TRBJ2-1; D gene: TRBD2; CDR3 protein: CASSVGVKGLAGKNEQFF
V gene: TRBV11-2; J gene: TRBJ1-4; D gene: .; CDR3 protein: CASSSGWGNNEKLFF
V gene: TRBV27; J gene: TRBJ2-7; D gene: .; CDR3 protein: CASSLTGNEQYF
V gene: TRBV7-9; J gene: TRBJ2-7; D gene: .; CDR3 protein: CASSPRTDEQYF
V gene: TRBV9; J gene: TRBJ2-3; D gene: TRBD2; CDR3 protein: CASSELAGGPPDTQYF
V gene: TRBV5-6; J gene: TRBJ1-1; D gene: .; CDR3 protein: CASSLVMARDTEAFF
V gene: TRBV4-1; J gene: TRBJ1-6; D gene: TRBD1; CDR3 protein: CASSQGTGTLHF